These 10 T cell receptor beta chains were all obtained from the same sample, sequenced in a study of shared clonotypes between healthy human individuals. Here immunoSEQ multiplex PCR was the method, and the copy in TCRdb shows in-frame clones only, minus some. The table records 2.3 million or so clones, 80% to 95% of them present only once. The sequencing sample was made of naive CD4+ T cells from PBMCs. Stated subset: CD45RA+ positively selected. Every receptor here comes from a man aged 18 to 29 in good health. Some clones in this sample may be carry-over from other donors' samples.

V usage is TRBV25-1 and J usage is TRBJ2-1, with D perhaps TRBD1 or TRBD2 (5 bases each). From germline, CDR1 is MGHDK and CDR2 SYGVNS. Trimming removed 2 bases from V and 14 bases from J, with 16 bases in between. The CDR3 spans 13 residues. DNA of the CDR3: TGTGCCAGCAGTGAAGCCGACAGCACTAGGGAGTTCTTC. Translated: CASSEADSTREFF.

This rearrangement joins TRBV5-1 to TRBJ2-2, with 8 positions matching TRBD2. V was clipped by 1 base and J by 6 bases; unmatched bases: 5. The CDR3 is made up of 15 amino acids. The germline gives CDR1 SGHRS, CDR2 YFSETQ. The CDR3 spells CASSLTGGPAGELFF. Written as DNA, the CDR3 is TGCGCCAGCAGCTTGACGGGAGGGCCGGCCGGGGAGCTGTTTTTT.

The chain recombines TRBV7-9 with TRBJ2-7, with 9 bases fitting TRBD2. V was pared by 2 bases and J by 2 bases, with 16 bases of the junction left unmatched. Germline-derived CDR1 and CDR2 are SEHNR and FQNEAQ (reference sequence). CDR3 length: 19 amino acids. The CDR3 protein is CASSLRPMEREVAPYEQYF. CDR3 in DNA: TGTGCCAGCAGCTTACGCCCCATGGAGCGGGAGGTCGCTCCCTACGAGCAGTACTTC.

J is TRBJ2-7 and V is TRBV15; 9 bases line up with TRBD2. The junction had 3 bases not matched to a gene; V was cut back by 1 base and J by 2 bases. The CDR3 is 15 residues long. Germline V gives CDR1 LNHNV, CDR2 YYDKDF (reference sequence). CDR3 in amino acids: CATSRGLAATYEQYF. CDR3 sequence (DNA): TGTGCCACCAGCAGAGGACTAGCGGCCACCTACGAGCAGTACTTC. The complete variable domain, with remaining parts taken from reference TRBV15 and TRBJ2-7, reads DAMVIQNPRYQVTQFGKPVTLSCSQTLNHNVMYWYQQKSSQAPKLLFHYYDKDFNNEADTPDNFQSRRPNTSFCFLDIRSPGLGDTAMYLCATSRGLAATYEQYFGPGTRLTVT.

J is TRBJ2-2 and V is TRBV7-2; D remains unclear. The CDR3 contains 14 residues. Trimming pared 2 bases from V and 0 bases from J, leaving 4 bases between. Germline CDR1 is SGHTA and CDR2 is FQGNSA. The CDR3 DNA follows: TGTGCCAGCAGCTTACAGACGAACACCGGGGAGCTGTTTTTT. Its protein product is CASSLQTNTGELFF.

This clone occurred a few times. The chain has TRBV29-1 and TRBJ1-1; the D is unclear. The CDR3 is 13 amino acids. V lost 3 bases and J lost 5, with 13 bases in between. Looked up from germline, CDR1 is SQVTM and CDR2 is ANQGSEA. The CDR3 DNA is TGCAGCGTTGAGGTCTCCCGTGCGACTGAAGCTTTCTTT. It codes for CSVEVSRATEAFF.

The chain carries TRBV7-9 and TRBJ2-2; 11 bases line up with TRBD2. Per the germline V gene, CDR1 is SEHNR and CDR2 is FQNEAQ (reference sequence). The CDR3 runs to 18 residues. V lost 2 bases and J lost 2; bases outside the gene matches: 7. CDR3 loop: CASSLTLGLAANTGELFF. DNA for the CDR3: TGTGCCAGCAGCTTAACGTTGGGACTAGCGGCAAACACCGGGGAGCTGTTTTTT. The variable domain in full, completed from reference TRBV7-9 and TRBJ2-2, reads DTGVSQNPRHKITKRGQNVTFRCDPISEHNRLYWYRQTLGQGPEFLTYFQNEAQLEKSRLLSDRFSAERPKGSFSTLEIQRTEQGDSAMYLCASSLTLGLAANTGELFFGEGSRLTVL.

This chain uses TRBV28 with TRBJ2-3; a possible D gene is TRBD1 (6 bases). Per germline, CDR1 MDHEN and CDR2 SYDVKM. The CDR3 spans 15 residues. V was pared by 6 bases and J by 4 bases, with 17 bases between. In DNA form, the CDR3 reads TGTGCCAGCAGCCCGATCGCCCGGACAGCAGATACGCAGTATTTT. Protein sequence: CASSPIARTADTQYF. Full variable domain (remainder filled in from reference TRBV28 and TRBJ2-3): DVKVTQSSRYLVKRTGEKVFLECVQDMDHENMFWYRQDPGLGLRLIYFSYDVKMKEKGDIPEGYSVSREKKERFSLILESASTNQTSMYLCASSPIARTADTQYFGPGTRLTVL.

The V gene is TRBV2, the J gene TRBJ2-3; the match to TRBD2 covers 14 bases. The germline CDR1 and CDR2 sequences are SNHLY and FYNNEI. This CDR3 spans 16 amino acids. V was pared by 6 bases and J by 2 bases, with 4 bases of the junction left unmatched. DNA for the CDR3: TGTGCCAGCAGAGGGACTAGCGGGAGCAACACAGATACGCAGTATTTT. As protein: CASRGTSGSNTDTQYF.

Details on this clone: Other nucleotide sequences from this sample produce the same CDR3. This chain links TRBV6-5 with TRBJ2-7; D is perhaps TRBD2 (6 bases). CDR1 and CDR2 from the germline V gene are MNHEY and SVGAGI. The V end was cut by 2 bases, the J end by 1 base, with 6 bases between. The length of the CDR3 is 13 residues. DNA of the CDR3: TGTGCCAGCAGTTACGGGGGGTCCTACGAGCAGTACTTC. Protein: CASSYGGSYEQYF.